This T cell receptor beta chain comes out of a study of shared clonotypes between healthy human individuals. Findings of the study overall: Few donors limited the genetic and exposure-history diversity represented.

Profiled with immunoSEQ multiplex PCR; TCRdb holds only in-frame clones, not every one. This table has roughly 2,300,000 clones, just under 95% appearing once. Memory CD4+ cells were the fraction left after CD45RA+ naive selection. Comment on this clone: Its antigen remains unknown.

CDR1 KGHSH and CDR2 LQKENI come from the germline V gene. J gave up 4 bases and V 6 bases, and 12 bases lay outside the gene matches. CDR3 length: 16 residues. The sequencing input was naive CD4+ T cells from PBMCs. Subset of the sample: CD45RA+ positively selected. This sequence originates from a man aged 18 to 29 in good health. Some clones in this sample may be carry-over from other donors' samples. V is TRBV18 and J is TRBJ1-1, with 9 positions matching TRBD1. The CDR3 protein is CASSVGQGELGTEAFF. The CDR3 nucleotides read TGTGCCAGCTCCGTGGGACAGGGAGAATTAGGCACTGAAGCTTTCTTT.